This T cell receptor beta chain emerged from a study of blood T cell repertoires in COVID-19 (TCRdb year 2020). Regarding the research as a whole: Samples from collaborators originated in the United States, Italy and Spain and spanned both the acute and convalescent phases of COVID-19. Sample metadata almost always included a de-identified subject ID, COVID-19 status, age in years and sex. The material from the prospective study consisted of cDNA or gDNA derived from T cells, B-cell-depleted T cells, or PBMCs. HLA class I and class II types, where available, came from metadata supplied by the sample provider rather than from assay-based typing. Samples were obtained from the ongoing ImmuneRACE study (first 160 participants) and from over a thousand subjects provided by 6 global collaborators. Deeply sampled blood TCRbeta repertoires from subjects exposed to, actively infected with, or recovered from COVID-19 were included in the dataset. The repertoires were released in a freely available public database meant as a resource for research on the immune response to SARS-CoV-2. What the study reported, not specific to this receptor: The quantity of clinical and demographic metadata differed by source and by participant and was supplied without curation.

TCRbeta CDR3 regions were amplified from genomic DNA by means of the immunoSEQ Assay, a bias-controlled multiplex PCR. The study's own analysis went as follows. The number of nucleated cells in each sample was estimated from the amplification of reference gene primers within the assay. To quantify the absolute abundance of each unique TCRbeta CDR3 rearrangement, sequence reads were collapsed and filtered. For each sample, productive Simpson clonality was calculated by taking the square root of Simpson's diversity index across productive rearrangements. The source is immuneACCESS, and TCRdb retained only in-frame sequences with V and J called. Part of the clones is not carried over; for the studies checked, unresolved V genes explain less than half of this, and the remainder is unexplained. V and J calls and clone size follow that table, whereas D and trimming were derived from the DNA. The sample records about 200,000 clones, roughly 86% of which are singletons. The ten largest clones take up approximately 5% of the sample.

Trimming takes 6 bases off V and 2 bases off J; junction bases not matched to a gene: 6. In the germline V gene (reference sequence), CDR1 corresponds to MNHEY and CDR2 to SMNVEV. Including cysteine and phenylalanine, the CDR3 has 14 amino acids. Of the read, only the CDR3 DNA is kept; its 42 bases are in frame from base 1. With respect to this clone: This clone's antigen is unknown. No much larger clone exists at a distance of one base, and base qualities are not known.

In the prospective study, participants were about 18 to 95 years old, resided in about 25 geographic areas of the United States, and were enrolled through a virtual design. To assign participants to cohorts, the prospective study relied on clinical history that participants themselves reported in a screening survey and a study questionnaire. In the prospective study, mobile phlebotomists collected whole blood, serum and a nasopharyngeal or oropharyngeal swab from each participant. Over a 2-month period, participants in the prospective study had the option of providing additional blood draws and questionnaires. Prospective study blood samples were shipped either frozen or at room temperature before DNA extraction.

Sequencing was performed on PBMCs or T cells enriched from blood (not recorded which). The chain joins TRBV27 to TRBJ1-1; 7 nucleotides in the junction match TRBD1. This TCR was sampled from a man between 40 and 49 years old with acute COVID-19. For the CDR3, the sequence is CASRGTASNTEAFF. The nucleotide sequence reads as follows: TGTGCCAGCAGGGGGACAGCAAGTAACACTGAAGCTTTCTTT.